This entry is about one T cell receptor beta chain. Enrollees, roughly 18 to 90 years old, lived in 25 or so US areas. Self-reported history from a screening survey and questionnaire set each donor's cohort. The source of the sample is a study of blood T cell repertoires in COVID-19. Clones were read by immunoSEQ multiplex PCR, and TCRdb kept only the in-frame ones, dropping some. There are fewer than 400,000 clones in the sample; about 87% occur only once, and just under 9% lies in the top ten. Trimming cost V 0 bases and J 2 bases; bases outside gene matches: 12. The CDR3 is made up of 18 amino acids. The germline CDR1 and CDR2 sequences are LGHNA and YSLEER.

The genes are TRBV4-3 and TRBJ2-7, with 8 bases that match TRBD2. The sequence was obtained from a woman younger than 35 who had recovered from COVID-19. The sequenced sample consisted of PBMCs or T cells enriched from blood (not recorded which). DNA of the CDR3: TGCGCCAGCAGCCAAGATCCCGGGGGGGGACATCTTACCTACGAGCAGTACTTC. Residues: CASSQDPGGGHLTYEQYF.